This T cell receptor beta chain comes out of a study of OX40 agonist ivuxolimab in advanced cancers. Study-level information: The patients got ivuxolimab, which is an agonistic anti-OX40 (CD134) antibody. Dose-escalation subjects each had hepatocellular carcinoma, melanoma, renal cell or head and neck cancer. General study results and limits: Dose levels from 0.1 to 3.0 mg/kg saw CD4+ and CD8+ blood T cells expand clonally by week 6.

V gave up 4 bases and J gave up 7 bases; unmatched junction bases: 6. CDR3 length: 14 residues. Germline V gene lookup returns CDR1 MGHRA and CDR2 YSYEKL. TCRdb keeps only in-frame clones here, not all; method: immunoSEQ multiplex PCR. Among roughly 77,000 clones listed, roughly 90% were seen once. A remark on this clone: Its antigen is as yet unknown.

The chain employs TRBV4-1 and TRBJ2-1, with 8 bases fitting TRBD1. This TCR came from an adult with an advanced solid tumor such as melanoma, head and neck, liver or kidney cancer. Sequencing used CD4+ or CD8+ T cells sorted from blood, obtained in a trial of the OX40 agonist ivuxolimab. In DNA, the CDR3 is TGCGCCAGCAGCCGACAGGGGCTGGGGAATGAGCAGTTCTTC. Translated, it gives CASSRQGLGNEQFF.